The entry that follows covers one TCR beta chain sequence. These data are taken from a study of human T cells and chemical hapten exposure. Study background: In the roughly 25-week study, patients were dosed weekly with diphenylcyclopropenone on the scalp throughout.

Time point specified: patch test 2, 6 weeks after DPC sensitization. Treatment noted: therapeutic diphenylcyclopropenone sensitization with weekly scalp DPC. Whole blood, unfractionated, served as the material for total RNA extraction. TCRdb reprocessed the RACE reads with MiXCR, giving one entry per CDR3 protein. The repertoire includes nearly 95,000 distinct CDR3 sequences, 9.5% to 11% of them detected once, and under 2.5% sits in the top ten. This clonotype was sampled from a man aged 40-49 years with alopecia areata. Some clones in this sample may be carry-over from other donors' samples. This material consisted of whole blood, taken in connection with sensitization to the hapten diphenylcyclopropenone (DPC).

The CDR3 coding sequence is TGCGCCAGCAGGACCGGGACTAGCGGGAGCACAGATACGCAGTATTTT. Its protein product is CASRTGTSGSTDTQYF. The chain recombines TRBV5-1 with TRBJ2-3; 12 positions agree with TRBD2. V trimming: 5 bases; J trimming: 0 bases; junction bases outside the gene matches: 4. There are 16 residues in the CDR3. Germline CDR1 and CDR2: SGHRS and YFSETQ.